Reported below is one TCR beta chain. Its antigen is not known. The data were obtained in a study of cytomegalovirus exposure and HLA in healthy donors. Findings of the study overall: 164 TCR beta chains were listed as cytomegalovirus-associated. Only CMV serostatus was available as immune exposure information.

V was pared by 2 bases and J by 0 bases, with 15 bases between. Germline loops: CDR1 SGHDT, CDR2 YYEEEE. This CDR3 is 17 amino acids long. 60 Vbeta and 13 Jbeta primers were used in PCR. Sequenced by immunoSEQ multiplex PCR; TCRdb stores in-frame clones only, minus some. The sample contains 95,000 to 150,000 clones, 65% to 85% of which appear only once. J is TRBJ1-3 and V is TRBV5-6; D remains unclear. The origin of this receptor is a man aged 45-65 years in good health and CMV-seronegative. The sequencing input was PBMCs. CDR3 loop: CASSFITAASSGNTIYF. The DNA of the CDR3 is TGTGCCAGCAGCTTTATTACTGCCGCGAGCTCTGGAAACACCATATATTTT.